Sequencing of this T cell receptor (beta chain) was carried out in a study of OX40 agonist ivuxolimab in advanced cancers. Study-wide context: An agonistic human IgG2 monoclonal antibody against OX40 (CD134) was given. The group had a mean age of 60 years, ranged from 23 to 79, and was 80% to 90% male. Study observations and caveats: Low normalized clonal expansion also occurred in some nonresponding patients.

Notes on this clone: Its target is unknown.

Sequencing was performed with immunoSEQ multiplex PCR; in TCRdb, only in-frame clones are kept and a portion is missing. Of approximately 77,000 clones listed, about 90% were seen once; the top ten hold roughly 11%. CDR1 is SGHAT and CDR2 is FQNNGV in the germline V gene. This CDR3 is built from 17 residues. V dropped 1 base and J dropped 3; count of bases not matched to a gene: 10. Sequenced material: CD4+ or CD8+ T cells sorted from blood, taken in a trial of the OX40 agonist ivuxolimab. The gene calls are TRBV11-2 and TRBJ2-7; 9 nucleotides align to TRBD1. This receptor was identified in an adult with an advanced solid tumor such as melanoma, head and neck, liver or kidney cancer. The CDR3 nucleotides read TGTGCCAGCAGCTTAGGACAGGGGGTTATTAAAGGCTACGAGCAGTACTTC. As protein: CASSLGQGVIKGYEQYF.